This T cell receptor beta chain was captured by sequencing in a study of cytomegalovirus exposure and HLA in healthy donors. The PCR ran on 60 Vbeta and 13 Jbeta primers. Sequencing used immunoSEQ multiplex PCR; TCRdb keeps in-frame clones, though not all of them. The data contain under 200,000 clones, around 78% of them seen just once; the ten biggest clones take up 1.5% to 2%. This clone was found once. What it recognizes is unknown. Study results and caveats: The majority of CMV-associated TCR beta chains were reported as apparently HLA-restricted in a later analysis. A list of roughly 160 TCR beta chains associated with cytomegalovirus was given.

Germline CDR1 is MNHEY and CDR2 is SMNVEV (reference sequence). The CDR3 contains 18 residues. V lost 5 bases and J 5 bases, leaving 25 bases between the germline ends. The sample comprised PBMCs. This receptor was obtained from a young man in good health and CMV-seronegative. The chain links TRBV27 to TRBJ2-1; D may be TRBD2 (5 bases). The DNA of the CDR3 is TGTGCCAGCAGTCCCCCAAACATTGGGTCCCGGGGAAACAATGAGCAGTTCTTC. Amino acids: CASSPPNIGSRGNNEQFF.